These T cell receptor beta chains were read from a single sample in a study of blood T cell repertoires in COVID-19. Assay: immunoSEQ multiplex PCR; the TCRdb copy retains only in-frame clones and omits some. Of about 260,000 clones in the sample, around 86% are singletons; the top ten hold roughly 15%. The sample comprised peripheral blood. The receptors here all came from a human donor in a cohort sampled during active COVID-19. Both conserved end residues are part of each CDR3. D genes are given only for firm matches. The size field is filled for only some rows; it gives once, few, many or a size class.

TRBV18,NA,14,TRBJ2-5,NA,CASSPNLGRETQYF,TGTGCCAGCTCACCTAATCTGGGGCGAGAGACCCAGTACTTC
TRBV6-5,TRBD2,14,TRBJ2-2,NA,CASRGTSDTGELFF,TGTGCCAGCAGAGGGACTAGCGACACCGGGGAGCTGTTTTTT
TRBV9,NA,13,TRBJ2-7,NA,CASSVEPGYEQYF,TGTGCCAGCAGCGTTGAGCCAGGGTACGAGCAGTACTTC
TRBV7-2,NA,12,TRBJ2-4,once,CASSLAANIQYF,TGTGCCAGCAGCTTAGCGGCAAACATTCAGTACTTC
TRBV18,TRBD2,15,TRBJ2-1,NA,CASSPLAGGGDEQFF,TGTGCCAGCTCGCCCCTAGCGGGAGGCGGGGATGAGCAGTTCTTC
TRBV7-6,NA,14,TRBJ2-7,NA,CASSPRQLSYEQYF,TGTGCCAGCAGCCCTAGACAGCTATCCTACGAGCAGTACTTC
TRBV28,TRBD1,12,TRBJ1-2,NA,CASSFTGVGYTF,TGTGCCAGCAGTTTTACAGGGGTGGGCTACACCTTC
TRBV2,NA,15,TRBJ2-7,NA,CASSPRESSTYEQYF,TGTGCCAGCAGTCCTCGGGAAAGTAGCACCTACGAGCAGTACTTC
TRBV20-1,NA,13,TRBJ2-1,NA,CSASSQEAALRFF,TGCAGTGCTAGTTCTCAGGAGGCGGCCTTAAGGTTCTTC
TRBV28,NA,16,TRBJ2-1,NA,CASTSPGTPSYNEQFF,TGTGCCAGCACCTCTCCCGGGACTCCCTCCTACAATGAGCAGTTCTTC
TRBV3-1/TRBV3-2,TRBD1,13,TRBJ1-1,NA,CASSRQGDTEAFF,TGTGCCAGCAGTCGACAGGGGGACACTGAAGCTTTCTTT
TRBV27,TRBD1,17,TRBJ1-2,once,CASSPGWGQGDNYGYTF,TGTGCCAGCAGTCCGGGGTGGGGACAGGGGGATAACTATGGCTACACCTTC
TRBV15,NA,12,TRBJ2-7,few,CATSRDRGEQYF,TGTGCCACCAGCAGAGATCGGGGCGAGCAGTACTTC
TRBV10-3,TRBD1,14,TRBJ1-2,NA,CAIRGRQGVDGYTF,TGTGCCATCAGGGGGAGACAGGGTGTAGATGGCTACACCTTC
TRBV7-9,NA,13,TRBJ1-1,NA,CASSLALSTEAFF,TGTGCCAGCAGCTTAGCCCTGTCCACTGAAGCTTTCTTT
TRBV29-1,TRBD1,14,TRBJ2-7,once,CSVAGTGITYEQYF,TGCAGCGTTGCCGGGACAGGGATCACCTACGAGCAGTACTTC
TRBV21-1,NA,13,TRBJ2-5,NA,CASSRGVGETQYF,TGTGCCAGTTCCAGGGGTGTAGGAGAGACCCAGTACTTC
TRBV5-1,TRBD1,13,TRBJ2-7,NA,CASSLSGTAPQYF,TGCGCCAGCAGCCTATCCGGGACAGCCCCACAGTACTTC
TRBV20-1,NA,14,TRBJ2-7,NA,CSASLWHRNYEQYF,TGCAGTGCTAGTTTGTGGCACCGCAACTACGAGCAGTACTTC
TRBV30,NA,12,TRBJ2-7,NA,CAWSVQGERAYF,TGTGCCTGGAGTGTACAAGGGGAACGTGCGTACTTC
TRBV24-1,NA,13,TRBJ2-5,NA,CATSEALPATQYF,TGTGCCACCAGTGAAGCCCTGCCTGCCACCCAGTACTTC
TRBV7-2,TRBD1,14,TRBJ2-7,once,CASSTRTGGYEQYF,TGTGCCAGCAGCACGAGGACAGGGGGCTACGAGCAGTACTTC